This T cell receptor beta chain was sequenced in a study of T cells in Graves' hyperthyroidism and ophthalmopathy. Study-wide context: It was at initial diagnosis, before any treatment, that peripheral blood was collected.

The table lists this clonotype with many counts. Each patient was aged 18 to 65 and had newly diagnosed hyperthyroidism of under 2 months' duration. The study based diagnoses on clinical symptoms, serum thyroxine and TRAb, thyroid ultrasound and orbital computed tomography. Amplification yielded TCR beta CDR3 regions, with RNA transcripts as the source. The HTBI set primed first-round TCR CDR3 RT-PCR. TCRdb reprocessed the multiplex PCR reads via MiXCR and lists one record per CDR3 protein. The profile shows more than 650,000 distinct CDR3 sequences, 12% to 15% of them singletons. Trimming shortened V by 6 bases and J by 1 base, and 13 bases separated the two germline ends. The CDR3 is 14 amino acids. Germline loops: CDR1 DFQATT, CDR2 SNEGSKA (reference sequence).

This receptor was identified in a woman between 18 and 29 years old with Graves' hyperthyroidism. The chain uses TRBV20-1 and TRBJ2-1, with D possibly TRBD2 on 5 matching bases. The sequenced sample was blood. The CDR3 region is CSAAGERSYNEQFF. CDR3 coding DNA: TGCAGTGCCGCCGGGGAGCGATCCTACAATGAGCAGTTCTTC.